The entry that follows covers one TCR beta chain sequence. This entry belongs to a study of T cell changes during pregnancy in multiple sclerosis. The CDR3 has 16 amino acids. Trimming cost V 3 bases and J 6 bases, with 18 bases left between them. Germline CDR1 MNHNS, CDR2 SASEGT. The protocol was immunoSEQ multiplex PCR, while the TCRdb copy is restricted to in-frame clones and leaves out a portion. The sample records about 23,000 clones, 70% to 90% being singletons. The sample here was CD4+ T cells from peripheral blood mononuclear cells, taken in the first trimester of pregnancy. This receptor was identified in a female donor in good health, enrolled as a control in a pregnancy study. V gene TRBV6-1 combines with J gene TRBJ1-5; D is perhaps TRBD1 (6 bases). DNA for the CDR3: TGTGCCAGCAGTGACGCCGAACAGGGTATCAGTCAGCCCCAGCATTTT. It codes for CASSDAEQGISQPQHF.